Following are 8 T cell receptor beta chains from one sample sequenced in a study of blood T cell repertoires in COVID-19 (dated by TCRdb to about 2020). The method was the immunoSEQ multiplex PCR assay. This immuneACCESS table, as held by TCRdb, lists in-frame sequences with V and J called but not all clones. Of the missing ones, under half trace to an unresolved V gene in checked studies; the others have no known cause. The sample yields some 240,000 clones; approximately 88% were counted once. The top ten clones comprise roughly a tenth of the sample. Sequenced material: peripheral blood. Every receptor here comes from a woman in her 70s with COVID-19, enrolled during active disease.

The chain joins TRBV7-6 to TRBJ1-4, with D unresolved. The CDR3 length is 14 residues. Deletions cut 1 base from V and 6 bases from J, with 9 bases between. From germline, CDR1 is SGHVS and CDR2 FNYEAQ. The CDR3 reads CASSLVRQDEKLFF. As DNA, the CDR3 is TGTGCCAGCAGCTTAGTCCGACAAGATGAAAAACTGTTTTTT.

CDR3 in amino acids: CASSVDYYGYTF. CDR3 DNA sequence: TGTGCCAGCAGCGTAGACTACTATGGCTACACCTTC. The chain recombines TRBV9 with TRBJ1-2; D is undetermined. CDR3 size: 12 residues. Trimming took 0 bases from V and 3 from J, leaving 3 bases between them. Germline lookup yields CDR1 SGDLS and CDR2 YYNGEE.

The V gene is TRBV29-1, the J gene TRBJ2-3; TRBD1 aligns across 7 bases. Germline V gives CDR1 SQVTM, CDR2 ANQGSEA. This CDR3 has 16 residues. The V gene end was trimmed by 3 bases and the J gene end by 2 bases; junction bases not matched to a gene: 11. The CDR3 DNA reads as TGCAGCGTTGAGAAAAACAGGGGACCTCTCACAGATACGCAGTATTTT. Its translation is CSVEKNRGPLTDTQYF.

The CDR3 region has the DNA TGTGCCAGCAGTTACTCCCAGGGGGTTTATATGAATGGCTACACCTTC. Its translation: CASSYSQGVYMNGYTF. The chain joins TRBV6-6 to TRBJ1-2; 7 nucleotides align to TRBD1. The germline gives CDR1 MNHNY, CDR2 SVGAGI (reference sequence). CDR3 length: 16 amino acids. The ends lost 0 bases at V and 6 bases at J; junction bases unmatched: 10.

The rearrangement uses TRBV6-6 and TRBJ2-7, with TRBD2 identical over 9 bases. Germline V gives CDR1 MNHNY, CDR2 SVGAGI (reference sequence). The CDR3 extends over 14 amino acids. V shed 4 bases, J shed 4 bases, and the junction held 5 bases outside the gene matches. The CDR3 DNA reads TGTGCCAGCAGTTTGGGGACTAGCAGTTACGAGCAGTACTTC. It codes for CASSLGTSSYEQYF.

This clone was picked up one time. The chain has TRBV6-5 and TRBJ2-7; TRBD2 matches 8 bases. The J call may be wrong; the DNA end is better matched by TRBJ2-1. This CDR3 region has 15 residues. Germline V CDR1 and CDR2: MNHEY, SVGAGI. The CDR3 coding sequence is TGTGCCACCCCCGGTCCTAGCGGGTCAGGAAATGAGCAGTTCTTC. Its translation: CATPGPSGSGNEQFF.

This chain uses TRBV30 with TRBJ1-2; no firm D call. Trimming stripped 3 bases from V and 1 base from J, with 12 bases between. The CDR3 contains 14 residues. CDR1 is GTSNPN, CDR2 SVGIG, per germline (reference sequence). This chain's CDR3 is CAWSTGLDNYGYTF. DNA of the CDR3: TGTGCCTGGAGCACGGGTCTGGATAACTATGGCTACACCTTC.

The chain uses TRBV19 and TRBJ1-1; possibly TRBD1 for D (5 bases). The CDR3 has 15 amino acids. V was clipped by 7 bases and J by 0 bases, with 15 bases between them. Germline CDR1 reads LNHDA; CDR2 reads SQIVND (reference sequence). The CDR3 reads CASKYAQGVNTEAFF. DNA of the CDR3: TGTGCCAGTAAATATGCGCAGGGCGTGAACACTGAAGCTTTCTTT.